This T cell receptor beta chain was sequenced in a study of CD8 T cells in Susac syndrome. Looked up from germline, CDR1 is DFQATT and CDR2 is SNEGSKA (reference sequence). After removal of 4 bases from V and 5 bases from J, the junction contained 7 bases not matched to a gene. The CDR3 has 13 residues. RNA was extracted with the RNeasy kit, and a quantity of about 0.45 to 1 ug was reverse transcribed using random hexamers. Each CDR3 protein gets one entry after TCRdb re-called the immunoSEQ multiplex PCR reads with MiXCR. The table has 160,000 or so distinct CDR3 sequences, 95% seen once; the top ten hold 0.15% to 0.2%.

The chain combines TRBV20-1 with TRBJ2-5, with 7 bases matching TRBD2. The clonotype comes from a human donor with Susac syndrome. Material for sequencing was CD4+ T cells from PBMCs. The CDR3: CSAIRGVGETQYF. The DNA for the CDR3 is TGCAGTGCTATTCGGGGGGTCGGGGAGACCCAGTACTTC.